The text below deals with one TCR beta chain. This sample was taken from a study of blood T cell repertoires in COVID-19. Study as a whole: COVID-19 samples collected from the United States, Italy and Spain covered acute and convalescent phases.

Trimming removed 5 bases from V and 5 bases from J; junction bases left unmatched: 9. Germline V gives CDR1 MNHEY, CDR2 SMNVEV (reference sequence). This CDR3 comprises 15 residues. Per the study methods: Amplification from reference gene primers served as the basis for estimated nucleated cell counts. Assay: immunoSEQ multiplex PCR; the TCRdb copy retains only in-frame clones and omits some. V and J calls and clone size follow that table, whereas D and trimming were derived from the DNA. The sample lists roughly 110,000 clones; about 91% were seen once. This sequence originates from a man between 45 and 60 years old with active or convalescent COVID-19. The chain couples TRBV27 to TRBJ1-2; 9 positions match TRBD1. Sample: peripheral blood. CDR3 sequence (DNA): TGTGCCAGCAGTGCTGGGACAGGGAGTGGGTATGGCTACACCTTC. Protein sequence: CASSAGTGSGYGYTF.